This TCR beta chain was captured by sequencing in a study of T cells in Graves' hyperthyroidism and ophthalmopathy. Hyperthyroidism patients were newly diagnosed, had disease duration under 2 months, and were aged 18 to 65 years. Diagnoses were made from clinical symptoms, serum measures (thyroxine and TRAb), thyroid ultrasound and orbital computed tomography. This clonotype was seen at least ten times. TCR beta CDR3 regions were amplified from RNA. A set of HTBI primers served as the primers for a first-round RT-PCR of the TCR CDR3. TCRdb analysed the multiplex PCR reads with MiXCR anew, one entry per CDR3 protein. The sample carries more than 600,000 distinct CDR3 sequences, around 17% recorded once. This CDR3 region has 19 residues. Trimming shortened V by 3 bases and J by 4 bases, and 25 bases separated the two germline ends. Germline V CDR1 and CDR2: SGHAT, FQNNGV.

The source is a man aged 18 to 30 with Graves' hyperthyroidism. The rearrangement uses TRBV11-2 and TRBJ2-1; D is perhaps TRBD1 (5 bases). The sample was blood. The CDR3 bases are TGTGCCAGCAGCTTGTTCTCCGTGACAGTAGCCGAACAGTACAATGAGCAGTTCTTC. It yields the protein CASSLFSVTVAEQYNEQFF. Using reference TRBV11-2 and TRBJ2-1 for the parts outside the CDR3, the full variable domain is EAGVAQSPRYKIIEKRQSVAFWCNPISGHATLYWYQQILGQGPKLLIQFQNNGVVDDSQLPKDRFSAERLKGVDSTLKIQPAKLEDSAVYLCASSLFSVTVAEQYNEQFFGPGTRLTVL.